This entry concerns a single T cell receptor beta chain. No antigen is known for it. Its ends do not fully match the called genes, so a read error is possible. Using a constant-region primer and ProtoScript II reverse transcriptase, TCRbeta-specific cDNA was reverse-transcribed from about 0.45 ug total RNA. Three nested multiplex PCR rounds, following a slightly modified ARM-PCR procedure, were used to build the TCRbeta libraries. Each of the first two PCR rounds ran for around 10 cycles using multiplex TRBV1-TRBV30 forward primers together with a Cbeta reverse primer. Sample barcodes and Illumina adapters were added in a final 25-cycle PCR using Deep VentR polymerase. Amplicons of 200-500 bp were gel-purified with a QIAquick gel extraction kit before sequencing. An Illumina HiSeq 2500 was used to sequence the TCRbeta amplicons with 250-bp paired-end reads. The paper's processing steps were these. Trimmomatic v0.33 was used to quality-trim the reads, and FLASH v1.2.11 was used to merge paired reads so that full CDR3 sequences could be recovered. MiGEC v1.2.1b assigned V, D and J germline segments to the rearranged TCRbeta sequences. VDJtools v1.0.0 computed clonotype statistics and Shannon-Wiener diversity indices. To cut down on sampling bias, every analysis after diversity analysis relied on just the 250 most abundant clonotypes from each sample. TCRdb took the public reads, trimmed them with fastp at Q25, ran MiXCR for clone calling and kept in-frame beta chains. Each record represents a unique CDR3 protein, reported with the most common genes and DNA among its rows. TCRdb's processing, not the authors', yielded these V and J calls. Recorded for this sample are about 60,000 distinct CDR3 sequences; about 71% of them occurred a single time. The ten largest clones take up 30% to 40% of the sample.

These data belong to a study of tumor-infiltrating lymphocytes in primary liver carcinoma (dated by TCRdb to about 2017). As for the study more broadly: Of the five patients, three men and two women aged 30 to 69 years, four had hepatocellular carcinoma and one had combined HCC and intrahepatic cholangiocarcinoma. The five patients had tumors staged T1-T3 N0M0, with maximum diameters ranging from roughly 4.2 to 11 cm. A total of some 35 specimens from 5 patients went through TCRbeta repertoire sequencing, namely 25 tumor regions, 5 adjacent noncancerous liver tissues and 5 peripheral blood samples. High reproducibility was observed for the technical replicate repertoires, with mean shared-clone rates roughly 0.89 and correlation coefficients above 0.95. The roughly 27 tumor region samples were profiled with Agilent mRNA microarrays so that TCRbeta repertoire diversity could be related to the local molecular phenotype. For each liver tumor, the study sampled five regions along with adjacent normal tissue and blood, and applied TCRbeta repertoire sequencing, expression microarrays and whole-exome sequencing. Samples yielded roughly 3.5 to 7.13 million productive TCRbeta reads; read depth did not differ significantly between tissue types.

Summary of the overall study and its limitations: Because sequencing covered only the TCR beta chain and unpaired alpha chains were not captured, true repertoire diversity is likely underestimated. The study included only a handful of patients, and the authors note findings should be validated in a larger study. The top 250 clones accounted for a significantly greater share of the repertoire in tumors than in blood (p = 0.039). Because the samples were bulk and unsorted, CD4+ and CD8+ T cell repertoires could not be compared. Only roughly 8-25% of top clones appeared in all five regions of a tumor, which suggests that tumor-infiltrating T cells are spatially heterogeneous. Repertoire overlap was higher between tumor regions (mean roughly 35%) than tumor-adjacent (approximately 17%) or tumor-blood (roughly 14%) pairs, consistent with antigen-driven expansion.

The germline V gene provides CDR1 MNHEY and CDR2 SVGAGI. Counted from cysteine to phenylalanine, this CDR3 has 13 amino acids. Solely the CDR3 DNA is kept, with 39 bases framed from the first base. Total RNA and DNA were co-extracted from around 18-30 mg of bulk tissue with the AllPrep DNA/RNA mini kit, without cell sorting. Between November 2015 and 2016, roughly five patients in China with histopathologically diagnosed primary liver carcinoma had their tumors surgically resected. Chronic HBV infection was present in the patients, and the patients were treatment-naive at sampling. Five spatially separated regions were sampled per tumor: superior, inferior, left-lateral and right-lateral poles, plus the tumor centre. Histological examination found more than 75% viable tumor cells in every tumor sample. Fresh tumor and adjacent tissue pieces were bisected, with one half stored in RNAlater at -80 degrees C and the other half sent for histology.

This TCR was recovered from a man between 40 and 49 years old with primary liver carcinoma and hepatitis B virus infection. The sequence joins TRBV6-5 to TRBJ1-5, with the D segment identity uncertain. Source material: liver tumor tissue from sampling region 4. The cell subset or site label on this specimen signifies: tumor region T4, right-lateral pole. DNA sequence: TGTCCCAGCAGAAAGTTTAGCAATCAGCCCGAGCATTTT. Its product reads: CPSRKFSNQPEHF.